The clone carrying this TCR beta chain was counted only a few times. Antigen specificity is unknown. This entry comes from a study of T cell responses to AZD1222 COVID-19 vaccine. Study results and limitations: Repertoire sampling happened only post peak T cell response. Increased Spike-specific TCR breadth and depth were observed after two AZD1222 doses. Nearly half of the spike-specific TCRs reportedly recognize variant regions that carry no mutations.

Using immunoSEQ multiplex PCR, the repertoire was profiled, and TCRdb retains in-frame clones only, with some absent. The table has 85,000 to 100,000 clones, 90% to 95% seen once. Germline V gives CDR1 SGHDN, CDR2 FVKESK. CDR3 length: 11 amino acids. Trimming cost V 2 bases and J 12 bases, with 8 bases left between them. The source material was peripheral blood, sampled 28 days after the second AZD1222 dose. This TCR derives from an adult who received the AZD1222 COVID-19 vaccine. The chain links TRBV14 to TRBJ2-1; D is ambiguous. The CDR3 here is CASSQSRGQFF. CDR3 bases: TGTGCCAGCAGCCAATCCCGAGGGCAGTTCTTC.